The clone carrying this TCR beta chain appeared many times. The data derive from a study of T-cell reconstitution after alpha-beta-depleted transplantation in children. Library preparation (for TCRbeta) was performed with unique molecular identifiers. Each CDR3 protein gets one entry after TCRdb re-called the PCR reads with MiXCR. The sample lists about 610,000 distinct CDR3 sequences, about 10% seen once, with less than 5% in the top ten. Sample: PBMCs from the stem cell graft donor, taken from the stem cell graft. The TCR was taken from a human donor who donated a stem cell graft to a child with acute myeloid leukemia.

CDR3 sequence: CASSLVAGNDEQFF. CDR3 bases: TGCGCCAGCAGCTTGGTAGCGGGAAATGATGAGCAGTTCTTC. This chain connects TRBV5-1 to TRBJ2-1; 8 bases line up with TRBD2. The length of the CDR3 is 14 residues. V lost 0 bases to trimming and J lost 8 bases; unmatched junction nucleotides: 4. Germline V lookup: CDR1 SGHRS, CDR2 YFSETQ.